Described below is a single T cell receptor beta chain sequence and its context. The antigen remains unidentified. cDNA prepared by RNA extraction and subsequent reverse transcription served as the template for sequencing. Profiling relied on immunoSEQ multiplex PCR, and the TCRdb table lists in-frame clones only, not all of them. The profile covers 160,000 or so clones, with roughly 63% appearing a single time and 15% to 20% taken by the ten largest. Specified treatment: oral pan-JAK inhibitor, 5-10 mg twice daily. This sample is part of a study of CD8+ T cells in alopecia areata. Notes on the study in general: Alphabeta T cells residing in normal skin are also sequenced in scalp samples. TCR sharing across patients was less clear than in mice, possibly HLA-related.

Germline-derived CDR1 and CDR2 are SGDLS and YYNGEE. The CDR3 has 14 amino acids. V shed 2 bases, J shed 9 bases, and the junction held 2 bases outside the gene matches. The origin of this receptor is a human donor with alopecia areata. This specimen was CD4+ T cells sorted from blood, taken at approximately week 60, from a patient treated with tofacitinib. The chain employs TRBV9 and TRBJ2-1; 13 bases match TRBD2. For the CDR3, the DNA is TGTGCCAGCAGCGTGACTAGCGGGGGGCGTGAGCAGTTCTTC. It specifies CASSVTSGGREQFF.